Only one count was recorded for the clone carrying this T cell receptor beta chain. CDR1 and CDR2 (germline): SGHVT, SQSDAQ. V lost 2 bases, J lost 12 bases, and 14 bases lay in between. The CDR3 totals 12 residues. CDR3 regions of TCR beta were amplified from RNA transcripts. The library came from an HTBI-primed first-round RT-PCR and a second-round multiplex PCR. From the multiplex PCR reads, TCRdb called clonotypes with MiXCR, one entry per CDR3 protein. The table has approximately 640,000 distinct CDR3 sequences, about 38% seen once. The record originates from a study of Graves' ophthalmopathy and Graves' hyperthyroidism. CAS ≥3, NOSPECS ≥4, moderate-to-severe activity and duration under 3 months marked donors with ophthalmopathy.

The chain employs TRBV7-4 and TRBJ2-7; D perhaps matches TRBD1 (5 bases). The sequencing sample was made of peripheral blood. The receptor comes from an adult man with Graves' ophthalmopathy. CDR3 coding DNA: TGTGCCAGCAGCTTACCCGTGGGGCTTCGGTACTTC. As protein: CASSLPVGLRYF.